This note documents a single TCR beta chain sequence. The antigen remains undetermined. At one end, the junction sequence differs from germline, possibly due to a read error. The data stem from a study of blood T cells in healthy people across ages. Study in general: Per every two T cells, about one barcoded beta molecule was captured by template switching. Regarding the study as a whole: Compared with aged donors, long-lived donors showed fewer expanded clones, suggesting selection.

CDR3 length: 12 residues. Germline loops: CDR1 SEHNR, CDR2 FQNEAQ (reference sequence). For the second PCR, which ran for roughly 7 to 11 cycles, a sample-barcoded 5' primer and a J-beta primer mix were used. TCRdb re-derived calls from the 5' RACE reads in MiXCR, one entry per CDR3 protein. The data contain about 1 million distinct CDR3 sequences, roughly 45% of them singletons. Each sample used at least 6.5 million PBMCs. The chain joins TRBV7-9 to TRBJ2-7, with unresolved D. Material for sequencing was blood. The receptor's source is an older woman in good health. This CDR3 is CSSSSKSYEQYF. The CDR3 bases are TGTTCCAGCAGTTCGAAATCCTACGAGCAGTACTTC. The complete variable domain, with remaining parts taken from reference TRBV7-9 and TRBJ2-7, reads DTGVSQNPRHKITKRGQNVTFRCDPISEHNRLYWYRQTLGQGPEFLTYFQNEAQLEKSRLLSDRFSAERPKGSFSTLEIQRTEQGDSAMYLCSSSSKSYEQYFGPGTRLTVT.